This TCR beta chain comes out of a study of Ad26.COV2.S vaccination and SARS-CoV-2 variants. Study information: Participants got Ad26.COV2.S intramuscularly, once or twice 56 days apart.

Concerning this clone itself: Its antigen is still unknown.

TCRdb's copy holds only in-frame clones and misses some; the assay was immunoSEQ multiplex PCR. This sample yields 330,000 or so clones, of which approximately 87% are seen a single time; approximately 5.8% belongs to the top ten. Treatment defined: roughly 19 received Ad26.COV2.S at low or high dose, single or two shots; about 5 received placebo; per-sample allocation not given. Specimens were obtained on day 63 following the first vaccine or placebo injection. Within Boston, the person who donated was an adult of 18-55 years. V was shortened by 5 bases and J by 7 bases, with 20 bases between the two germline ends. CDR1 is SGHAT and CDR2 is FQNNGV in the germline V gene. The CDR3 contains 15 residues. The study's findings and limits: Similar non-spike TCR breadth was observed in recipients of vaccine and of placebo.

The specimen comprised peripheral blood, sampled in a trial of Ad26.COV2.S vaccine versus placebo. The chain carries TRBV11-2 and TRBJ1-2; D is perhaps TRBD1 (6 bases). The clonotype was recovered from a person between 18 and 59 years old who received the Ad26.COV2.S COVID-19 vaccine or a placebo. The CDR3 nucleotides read TGTGCCAGCAGCGCCTACAGGGACGAGATTGGTGGCTACACCTTC. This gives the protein CASSAYRDEIGGYTF.